Shown below are 23 T cell receptor beta chains from a single sample sequenced in a study of memory CD4+ T cells and cytomegalovirus serostatus. The sort gate was single viable CD3+CD4+CD8-CD45RO+ cells for memory CD4+ T cells. TCRdb's table, derived via immunoSEQ multiplex PCR, lists solely in-frame clones and lacks some. Of tens of thousands of clones in the sample, 65% to 80% are singletons; the top ten hold around 5.2%. The sequenced sample was memory CD4+ T cells from blood. These receptors originate from an adult in good health and CMV-seropositive.

The CDR3 DNA sequence: TGTGCCAGCTCCCCCACTAGATACAATGAGCAGTTCTTC. Translated, it gives CASSPTRYNEQFF. This chain uses TRBV18 with TRBJ2-1, with D perhaps TRBD2 (5 bases). The CDR3 totals 13 residues. V shed 6 bases and J shed 4 bases, with 10 bases lying between them. CDR1 and CDR2 (germline): KGHSH, LQKENI.

This rearrangement joins TRBV7-2 to TRBJ1-4, with 9 bases that match TRBD1. Per germline, CDR1 SGHTA and CDR2 FQGNSA. The junction had 4 bases not matched to a gene; V was cut back by 3 bases and J by 8 bases. This CDR3 region has 14 residues. This chain's CDR3 is CASSFTGGGEKLFF. CDR3 DNA: TGTGCCAGCAGCTTTACAGGGGGCGGGGAAAAACTGTTTTTT.

J is TRBJ1-2 and V is TRBV2; 9 nucleotides align to TRBD1. Germline V gene lookup returns CDR1 SNHLY and CDR2 FYNNEI. Trimming at V came to 6 bases and at J to 4 bases, leaving 3 bases not matched to a gene. The CDR3 runs 13 residues. The DNA of the CDR3 is TGTGCCAGCAGAAAGGACAGGGGCTATGGCTACACCTTC. This translates into CASRKDRGYGYTF.

The CDR3 here is CASSPGGTTLQYF. In DNA form, the CDR3 reads TGTGCCAGCAGTCCTGGGGGCACTACACTGCAGTACTTC. The gene calls are TRBV4-2 and TRBJ2-7; a weak D match, TRBD1 (6 bases). CDR1 and CDR2 from the germline V gene are LGHNA and YNFKEQ. This CDR3 is built from 13 residues. V lost 6 bases and J 9 bases, leaving 18 bases between the germline ends.

The rearrangement links TRBV28 to TRBJ2-1; TRBD1 is a possible D gene (5 bases). V dropped 4 bases and J dropped 6 bases, with 10 bases sitting between them. The CDR3 loop spans 13 amino acids. Germline lookup yields CDR1 MDHEN and CDR2 SYDVKM. CDR3 DNA sequence: TGTGCCAGCAGTTCCCTTGGGGCCAATGAGCAGTTCTTC. Protein: CASSSLGANEQFF.

The chain couples TRBV6-5 to TRBJ2-7; D is possibly TRBD1 (5 bases). The germline V and J ends were trimmed by 6 bases and 3 bases, with 12 bases remaining between them. This CDR3 contains 13 residues. CDR1 and CDR2 from the germline V gene are MNHEY and SVGAGI. The CDR3 sequence is CASRPIGDYEQYF. Written as DNA, the CDR3 is TGTGCCAGCAGGCCCATAGGGGACTACGAGCAGTACTTC.

This chain uses TRBV5-1 with TRBJ1-2, with TRBD1 matching over 8 bases. After removal of 1 base from V and 4 bases from J, the junction contained 3 bases not matched to a gene. CDR1 is SGHRS, CDR2 YFSETQ, per germline. The CDR3 consists of 14 residues. The CDR3: CASSLTGGFYGYTF. The CDR3 DNA reads as TGCGCCAGCAGCTTGACAGGGGGATTCTATGGCTACACCTTC.

This clone was detected only a few times. V and J are TRBV7-8 and TRBJ1-2; D gene unclear. V was cut by 5 bases and J by 6 bases, with 13 bases left in between. CDR3 length: 13 residues. Germline V lookup: CDR1 SGHVS, CDR2 FQNEAQ. CDR3 DNA sequence: TGTGCCAGCAGCCCCCAGGCGGAGGATGGCTACACCTTC. Its translation: CASSPQAEDGYTF.

The chain is built from TRBV7-9 and TRBJ1-4; TRBD1 might be the D (5 bases). With 4 bases removed from V and 3 bases from J, the gap between germline ends came to 15 bases. From germline, CDR1 is SEHNR and CDR2 FQNEAQ (reference sequence). This CDR3 has 16 amino acids. The CDR3: CASSSLGGESNEKLFF. The CDR3 nucleotides are TGTGCCAGCAGCTCTCTGGGGGGGGAATCTAATGAAAAACTGTTTTTT.

The V gene is TRBV7-3, the J gene TRBJ2-1, with a tentative D call TRBD1 (6 bases). Germline V gene lookup returns CDR1 SGHTA and CDR2 FQGTGA. The V end was cut by 2 bases, the J end by 6 bases, with 11 bases between. CDR3 length: 14 amino acids. The CDR3 here is CASSLPGEFNEQFF. CDR3 in DNA: TGTGCCAGCAGCTTACCAGGGGAATTCAATGAGCAGTTCTTC.

The V gene is TRBV6-6, the J gene TRBJ1-5; weak D call: TRBD1 (5 bases). The germline CDR1 and CDR2 sequences are MNHNY and SVGAGI (reference sequence). Trimming left V 7 bases short and J 3 bases short, with 10 bases between. This CDR3 spans 13 amino acids. The CDR3 is CASTRDANQPQHF. The CDR3 nucleotides read TGTGCCAGCACCAGGGACGCCAATCAGCCCCAGCATTTT.

This chain links TRBV5-6 with TRBJ1-1, with 7 bases fitting TRBD1. The CDR3 is made up of 17 amino acids. Trimming removed 3 bases from V and 4 bases from J; junction bases left unmatched: 15. From germline, CDR1 is SGHDT and CDR2 YYEEEE. The CDR3 nucleotides are TGTGCCAGCAGCTCAGCTCGACAGGGACCGGTCGGCACTGAAGCTTTCTTT. This codes for CASSSARQGPVGTEAFF.

The chain links TRBV19 to TRBJ1-5; perhaps TRBD1 as D (5 bases). Trimming removed 9 bases from V and 0 bases from J, with 18 bases in between. CDR1 is LNHDA, CDR2 SQIVND, per germline (reference sequence). CDR3 length equals 16 residues. The CDR3 here is CASTRSTGRSNQPQHF. The CDR3 DNA follows: TGTGCCAGCACAAGAAGTACAGGACGTAGCAATCAGCCCCAGCATTTT. Complete variable domain (other parts from reference TRBV19 and TRBJ1-5): DGGITQSPKYLFRKEGQNVTLSCEQNLNHDAMYWYRQDPGQGLRLIYYSQIVNDFQKGDIAEGYSVSREKKESFPLTVTSAQKNPTAFYLCASTRSTGRSNQPQHFGDGTRLSIL.

CDR3 coding DNA: TGTGCCAGCAGAGGTATTCTAGCGGGGGGATCGACAGATACGCAGTATTTT. Translation: CASRGILAGGSTDTQYF. The rearrangement uses TRBV2 and TRBJ2-3; 11 bases line up with TRBD2. V shed 6 bases and J 3 bases; nucleotides not matched to a gene: 11. CDR1 and CDR2 (germline): SNHLY, FYNNEI. CDR3 size: 17 residues.

This chain uses TRBV29-1 with TRBJ1-2, with D perhaps TRBD1 (5 bases). The CDR3 extends over 13 amino acids. Per the germline V gene, CDR1 is SQVTM and CDR2 is ANQGSEA. V was cut by 4 bases and J by 6 bases, with 15 bases left in between. CDR3 nucleotide sequence: TGCAGCGTTGTAGGGGTTGAGTCTAATGGCTACACCTTC. As protein: CSVVGVESNGYTF. Using reference TRBV29-1 and TRBJ1-2 for the parts outside the CDR3, the full variable domain is SAVISQKPSRDICQRGTSLTIQCQVDSQVTMMFWYRQQPGQSLTLIATANQGSEATYESGFVIDKFPISRPNLTFSTLTVSNMSPEDSSIYLCSVVGVESNGYTFGSGTRLTVV.

This clone was counted once. The J gene is TRBJ2-3, the V gene TRBV7-9; TRBD1 aligns across 8 bases. The length of the CDR3 is 15 residues. V lost 5 bases to trimming and J lost 1 base; unmatched junction nucleotides: 5. Germline CDR1 reads SEHNR; CDR2 reads FQNEAQ (reference sequence). The CDR3 loop reads CASSPGGSGTDTQYF. DNA for the CDR3: TGTGCCAGCAGCCCAGGGGGCTCCGGCACAGATACGCAGTATTTT.

This clone was picked up one time. The chain has TRBV5-1 and TRBJ2-4; TRBD1 matches at 8 bases. The CDR3 sequence is 16 residues long. V shed 4 bases, J shed 0 bases, and the junction held 6 bases outside the gene matches. Germline CDR1 is SGHRS and CDR2 is YFSETQ. The CDR3, as DNA: TGCGCCAGCAGCCAGCTACAGGGGGGAGCCAAAAACATTCAGTACTTC. This codes for CASSQLQGGAKNIQYF.

This chain links TRBV27 with TRBJ2-1; tentatively, D is TRBD2 (5 bases). V was shortened by 6 bases and J by 1 base, with 13 bases between the two germline ends. The CDR3 has 15 residues. The germline CDR1 and CDR2 sequences are MNHEY and SMNVEV (reference sequence). The CDR3 spells CASREGGLSYNEQFF. The CDR3 DNA follows: TGTGCCAGCAGAGAGGGCGGGTTATCCTACAATGAGCAGTTCTTC.

V gene TRBV2 combines with J gene TRBJ1-5; 9 bases line up with TRBD1. Trimming cost V 5 bases and J 6 bases; bases outside gene matches: 8. Per germline, CDR1 SNHLY and CDR2 FYNNEI. The CDR3 contains 15 residues. The CDR3: CASSRDRAPSQPQHF. In DNA form, the CDR3 reads TGTGCCAGCAGTAGGGACAGGGCTCCGAGTCAGCCCCAGCATTTT.

This chain links TRBV6-6 with TRBJ2-1; TRBD2 aligns across 7 bases. The germline V gene has CDR1 MNHNY and CDR2 SVGAGI (reference sequence). This CDR3 comprises 15 residues. The trim removed 7 bases at V and 5 bases at J, leaving 11 bases unmatched. The chain's CDR3 is CASTPGLGHNNEQFF. The CDR3 region has the DNA TGTGCCAGCACCCCAGGACTAGGGCACAACAATGAGCAGTTCTTC.

This chain uses TRBV6-1 with TRBJ2-2, with 7 bases fitting TRBD1. Trimming took 2 bases from V and 4 from J; bases not matched to a gene: 4. Germline CDR1 and CDR2: MNHNS and SASEGT. The CDR3 totals 15 residues. The CDR3 nucleotides are TGTGCCAGCAGTGAAAGGGGACAGACCACCGGGGAGCTGTTTTTT. It specifies CASSERGQTTGELFF.

The chain has TRBV28 and TRBJ2-5, with D perhaps matching TRBD1 (6 bases). In germline, CDR1 is MDHEN, CDR2 SYDVKM. V dropped 10 bases and J dropped 3 bases, with 12 bases sitting between them. The CDR3 is 12 amino acids. The CDR3 nucleotides are TGTGCCACCCGACAGGTTGAAGAGACCCAGTACTTC. Translating it yields CATRQVEETQYF.

The rearrangement uses TRBV2 and TRBJ2-3; 14 bases align to TRBD2. The CDR3 totals 18 residues. Germline lookup yields CDR1 SNHLY and CDR2 FYNNEI. The J segment lost 3 bases and the V segment lost 5 bases, leaving 10 bases of the junction unmatched. In DNA form, the CDR3 reads TGTGCCAGCAGTCCTAGATCATGGACTAGCGGGAGGACAGATACGCAGTATTTT. Protein: CASSPRSWTSGRTDTQYF. The entire variable domain, with the rest obtained from reference TRBV2 and TRBJ2-3, is as follows: EPEVTQTPSHQVTQMGQEVILRCVPISNHLYFYWYRQILGQKVEFLVSFYNNEISEKSEIFDDQFSVERPDGSNFTLKIRSTKLEDSAMYFCASSPRSWTSGRTDTQYFGPGTRLTVL.